Following are 19 T cell receptor beta chains from one sample sequenced in a study of graft-versus-host responses after intestinal transplantation. The method was immunoSEQ multiplex PCR; TCRdb's version includes in-frame clones alone and lacks a portion of them. In the table there are 89,000 or so clones, about four fifths of which are singletons. Their target antigens are unknown. This material consisted of unstimulated CD4+ T cells sorted from spleen or lymph node cells, taken before intestinal transplant. These receptors were obtained from a human donor who received an intestinal transplant.

The CDR3 sequence is CASRWGQVNQPQHF. CDR3 bases: TGTGCCAGCAGATGGGGACAGGTCAATCAGCCCCAGCATTTT. The V gene is TRBV6-5, the J gene TRBJ1-5; 8 bases are shared with TRBD1. Unmatched junction bases numbered 4, after V lost 6 bases and J lost 3 bases. CDR1 and CDR2 from the germline V gene are MNHEY and SVGAGI. This CDR3 comprises 14 residues.

This clone was seen a few times. Mismatch with germline at one junction end may stem from a read error. The CDR3 reads CLGQKSYEQYF. CDR3 in DNA: TGCTTGGGACAGAAATCCTACGAGCAGTACTTC. The V gene is TRBV30, the J gene TRBJ2-7, with TRBD1 matching 7 bases. Germline V CDR1 and CDR2: GTSNPN, SVGIG (reference sequence). The CDR3 has 11 residues.

This clone was observed a few times. The CDR3 nucleotides read TGTGCCAGCAGCGTAATGAGAAATCAGCCCCAGCATTTT. This gives the protein CASSVMRNQPQHF. The rearrangement links TRBV9 to TRBJ1-5; D is unclear. Germline V gene data show CDR1 as SGDLS and CDR2 as YYNGEE. This CDR3 has 13 residues. The V end was cut by 1 base, the J end by 4 bases, with 6 bases between. The full variable domain, in which reference TRBV9 and TRBJ1-5 provide the parts outside the CDR3, is DSGVTQTPKHLITATGQRVTLRCSPRSGDLSVYWYQQSLDQGLQFLIQYYNGEERAKGNILERFSAQQFPDLHSELNLSSLELGDSALYFCASSVMRNQPQHFGDGTRLSIL.

The V call is TRBV4-1, the J call TRBJ1-2, with a possible D match to TRBD1 (6 bases). In germline, CDR1 is MGHRA, CDR2 YSYEKL. The CDR3 is 15 amino acids. V was cut by 1 base and J by 5 bases, with 14 bases left in between. CDR3 in DNA: TGCGCCAGCAGCCAAGGGTTGGGGGCTCAATATGGCTACACCTTC. It specifies CASSQGLGAQYGYTF.

The genes are TRBV5-6 and TRBJ2-7; maybe TRBD1 (5 bases). This CDR3 comprises 13 residues. Germline CDR1 is SGHDT and CDR2 is YYEEEE. V dropped 0 bases and J dropped 3 bases, with 7 bases sitting between them. CDR3 coding DNA: TGTGCCAGCAGCTTGGACAGGCACTACGAGCAGTACTTC. This gives the protein CASSLDRHYEQYF.

The chain recombines TRBV15 with TRBJ2-7; 8 positions match TRBD2. The CDR3 is 14 residues long. Germline V gene sequence: CDR1 LNHNV, CDR2 YYDKDF (reference sequence). V gave up 5 bases and J gave up 3 bases; unmatched junction bases: 6. CDR3 sequence (DNA): TGTGCCACCAGCCCCCAGCGGGGGATCTACGAGCAGTACTTC. Amino acid sequence: CATSPQRGIYEQYF. Complete variable domain (other parts from reference TRBV15 and TRBJ2-7): DAMVIQNPRYQVTQFGKPVTLSCSQTLNHNVMYWYQQKSSQAPKLLFHYYDKDFNNEADTPDNFQSRRPNTSFCFLDIRSPGLGDTAMYLCATSPQRGIYEQYFGPGTRLTVT.

The chain has TRBV5-1 and TRBJ2-7, with TRBD1 matching over 10 bases. Germline V lookup: CDR1 SGHRS, CDR2 YFSETQ. With 6 bases clipped from V and 4 bases from J, the junction kept 7 bases outside the gene matches. The CDR3 length is 14 residues. CDR3 loop: CASNPPDRGYEQYF. CDR3 DNA sequence: TGCGCCAGCAACCCACCGGACAGGGGGTACGAGCAGTACTTC.

The V gene is TRBV11-3, the J gene TRBJ2-2; possible D gene TRBD1, 6 bases. The CDR3 runs 17 residues. V dropped 2 bases and J dropped 8 bases, with 21 bases sitting between them. CDR1 and CDR2 from the germline V gene are SGHNT and YENEEA. The CDR3 is CASSLRLQGDIVGELFF. The CDR3 region has the DNA TGTGCCAGCAGCTTAAGGTTACAGGGAGATATTGTAGGGGAGCTGTTTTTT.

V usage is TRBV4-1 and J usage is TRBJ1-3; D unclear. Germline CDR1 is MGHRA and CDR2 is YSYEKL. Between the trimmed V and J ends, which lost 0 bases and 4 bases, there was a span of 7 bases. The CDR3 has 14 amino acids. The CDR3 here is CASSQEALGNTIYF. CDR3 nucleotide sequence: TGCGCCAGCAGCCAAGAAGCTTTAGGAAACACCATATATTTT.

This chain uses TRBV4-1 with TRBJ1-5, with 7 bases matching TRBD1. The germline gives CDR1 MGHRA, CDR2 YSYEKL. The V and J ends lost 0 bases and 3 bases, in that order; junction bases with no gene match: 2. The CDR3 runs to 15 residues. This CDR3 is CASSQETGNNQPQHF. CDR3 DNA: TGCGCCAGCAGCCAAGAGACAGGGAACAATCAGCCCCAGCATTTT.

J is TRBJ1-4 and V is TRBV7-9; 9 bases are shared with TRBD1. From germline, CDR1 is SEHNR and CDR2 FQNEAQ (reference sequence). V trimming: 5 bases; J trimming: 2 bases; junction bases outside the gene matches: 6. The CDR3 extends over 16 amino acids. The CDR3 DNA follows: TGTGCCAGCAGCCGAGACAGGGGGGGTACTAATGAAAAACTGTTTTTT. Amino acid sequence: CASSRDRGGTNEKLFF. Full variable domain (remainder filled in from reference TRBV7-9 and TRBJ1-4): DTGVSQNPRHKITKRGQNVTFRCDPISEHNRLYWYRQTLGQGPEFLTYFQNEAQLEKSRLLSDRFSAERPKGSFSTLEIQRTEQGDSAMYLCASSRDRGGTNEKLFFGSGTQLSVL.

This clone was seen just once. The V gene is TRBV6-1, the J gene TRBJ2-1; possibly TRBD1 for D (5 bases). This CDR3 is 15 amino acids long. The V and J ends lost 2 bases and 6 bases respectively, with 14 bases between them. CDR1 and CDR2 (germline): MNHNS, SASEGT. The CDR3 nucleotides read TGTGCCAGCAGTGAAACAGGTACCTATCTCAATGAGCAGTTCTTC. Protein: CASSETGTYLNEQFF.

The V and J genes are TRBV2 and TRBJ2-2; 10 bases fit TRBD1. This CDR3 region has 15 residues. CDR1 and CDR2 from the germline V gene are SNHLY and FYNNEI. J was trimmed by 7 bases and V by 6 bases; bases with no gene match: 8. CDR3 residues: CASRLLTGGGGELFF. The CDR3 DNA is TGTGCCAGCAGGTTGTTGACAGGGGGCGGCGGGGAGCTGTTTTTT.

This clone has a handful of counts. The chain combines TRBV30 with TRBJ1-1; TRBD1 matches 7 bases. After removal of 2 bases from V and 9 bases from J, the junction contained 6 bases not matched to a gene. The CDR3 runs 12 residues. Germline V gene lookup returns CDR1 GTSNPN and CDR2 SVGIG (reference sequence). The CDR3 sequence is CAWSPRQGKAFF. The CDR3 nucleotides read TGTGCCTGGAGTCCCAGACAGGGAAAAGCTTTCTTT.

The DNA for the CDR3 is TGCGCCAGCAGCTTCCAGGGAAACTACGAGCAGTACTTC. Residues: CASSFQGNYEQYF. The chain joins TRBV5-1 to TRBJ2-7, with D perhaps matching TRBD1 (5 bases). V shed 2 bases and J shed 3 bases, with 9 bases lying between them. CDR1 SGHRS and CDR2 YFSETQ come from the germline V gene. The CDR3 spans 13 residues.

This clone was observed a single time. The chain recombines TRBV5-1 with TRBJ2-1; 7 nucleotides align to TRBD2. The CDR3 extends over 16 amino acids. The germline CDR1 and CDR2 sequences are SGHRS and YFSETQ. V was pared by 0 bases and J by 4 bases, with 7 bases of the junction left unmatched. DNA of the CDR3: TGCGCCAGCAGCTTGGCCATTAGCGGGCCTTACAATGAGCAGTTCTTC. This encodes CASSLAISGPYNEQFF.

CDR3 nucleotides: TGTGCCAGCAGCGTACGCGGAGACTTCTACAATGAGCAGTTCTTC. Amino acid sequence: CASSVRGDFYNEQFF. The genes are TRBV9 and TRBJ2-1; D call uncertain. Deletions cut 1 base from V and 3 bases from J, with 11 bases between. Germline CDR1 and CDR2: SGDLS and YYNGEE. The CDR3 sequence is 15 residues long.

The chain carries TRBV6-6 and TRBJ2-1, with TRBD2 identical over 13 bases. Germline CDR1 is MNHNY and CDR2 is SVGAGI (reference sequence). This CDR3 region has 15 residues. Trimming at V came to 5 bases and at J to 10 bases, leaving 8 bases not matched to a gene. The CDR3 region is CASSKLAGGLGEQFF. Here the CDR3 DNA reads TGTGCCAGCAGTAAACTAGCGGGAGGGCTGGGCGAGCAGTTCTTC.

Here the CDR3 reads CASSLVSSSGYTF. CDR3 in DNA: TGTGCCAGCAGCTTGGTGTCTTCTTCCGGCTACACCTTC. The chain has TRBV5-4 and TRBJ1-2; D uncertain. The CDR3 runs to 13 residues. Germline V CDR1 and CDR2: SGHNT, YYREEE (reference sequence). The germline V and J ends were trimmed by 0 bases and 8 bases, with 11 bases remaining between them.